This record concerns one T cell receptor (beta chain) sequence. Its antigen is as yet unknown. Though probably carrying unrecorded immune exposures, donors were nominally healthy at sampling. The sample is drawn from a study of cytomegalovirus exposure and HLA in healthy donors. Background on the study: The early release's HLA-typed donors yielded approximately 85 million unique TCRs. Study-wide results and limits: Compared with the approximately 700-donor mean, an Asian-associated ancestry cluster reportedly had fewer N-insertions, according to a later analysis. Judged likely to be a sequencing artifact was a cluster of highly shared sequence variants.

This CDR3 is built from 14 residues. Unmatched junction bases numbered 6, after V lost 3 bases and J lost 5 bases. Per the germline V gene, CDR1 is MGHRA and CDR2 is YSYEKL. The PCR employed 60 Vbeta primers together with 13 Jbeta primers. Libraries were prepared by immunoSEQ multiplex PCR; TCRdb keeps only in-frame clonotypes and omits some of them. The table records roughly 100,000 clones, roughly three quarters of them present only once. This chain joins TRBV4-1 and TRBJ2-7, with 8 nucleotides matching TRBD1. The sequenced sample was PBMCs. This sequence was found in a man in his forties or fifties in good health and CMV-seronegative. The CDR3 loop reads CASSHGQGRNEQYF. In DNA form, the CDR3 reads TGCGCCAGCAGCCACGGACAGGGACGGAACGAGCAGTACTTC.